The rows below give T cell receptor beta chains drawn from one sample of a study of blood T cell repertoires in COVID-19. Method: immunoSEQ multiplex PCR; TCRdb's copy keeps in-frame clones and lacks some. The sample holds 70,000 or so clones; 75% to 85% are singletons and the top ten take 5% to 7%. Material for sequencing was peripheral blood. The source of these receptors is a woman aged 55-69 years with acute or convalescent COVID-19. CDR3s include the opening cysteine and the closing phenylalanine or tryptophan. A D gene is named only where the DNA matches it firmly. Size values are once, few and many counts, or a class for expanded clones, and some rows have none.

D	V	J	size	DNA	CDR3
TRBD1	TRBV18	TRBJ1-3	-	TGTGCCAGCTCACTGGGACAGATTGGAAACACCATATATTTT	CASSLGQIGNTIYF
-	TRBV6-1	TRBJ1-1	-	TGTGCCAGCAGTGAATTCTCGACAGATAACACTGAAGCTTTCTTT	CASSEFSTDNTEAFF
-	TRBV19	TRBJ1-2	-	TGTGCCAGTAGTATAGGGACTAACGCGAGGCCCGGCTACACCTTC	CASSIGTNARPGYTF
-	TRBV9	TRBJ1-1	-	TGTGCCAGCAGCCTGGGAGAGGCGAACACTGAAGCTTTCTTT	CASSLGEANTEAFF
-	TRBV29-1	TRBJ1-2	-	TGCAGCGTTGTAGGGGAGGGCGGCTACACCTTC	CSVVGEGGYTF
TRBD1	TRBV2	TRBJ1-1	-	TGTGCCAGCAGAACCGACAGGGGCACTGAAGCTTTCTTT	CASRTDRGTEAFF
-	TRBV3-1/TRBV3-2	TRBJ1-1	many	TGTGCCAGCAGCCAAGCCCCAGGGACTGAAGCTTTCTTT	CASSQAPGTEAFF
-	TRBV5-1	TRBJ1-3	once	TGCGCCAACTTCCTAGCCAGGTCGGGAAACACCATATATTTT	CANFLARSGNTIYF
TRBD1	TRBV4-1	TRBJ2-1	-	TGCGCCAGCATCCCAGGGGACAGGGGGCGGGATGAGCAGTTCTTC	CASIPGDRGRDEQFF
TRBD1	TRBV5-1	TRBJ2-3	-	TGCGCCAGCAGCAGGGCGGGACAGGCCCCCACAGATACGCAGTATTTT	CASSRAGQAPTDTQYF